This T cell receptor (beta chain) emerged from a study of cytomegalovirus exposure and HLA in healthy donors. In the case of this clone: Its antigen remains unidentified.

The PCR contained 60 Vbeta and 13 Jbeta primers. Produced via immunoSEQ multiplex PCR; TCRdb's table is partial and in-frame only. The sample has 100,000 to 150,000 clones; 70% to 80% are singletons. Although they were nominally healthy when sampled, donors likely had unrecorded immune exposures. Study-wide points: What a later analysis showed was that several of the most significant clusters appeared linked to common viral pathogens. Previous analysis showed most TCR beta V segments were productive about 87% or about 30% of the time. There was a cluster of highly shared sequence variants that was likely a sequencing artifact.

CDR1 and CDR2 from the germline V gene are LNHDA and SQIVND (reference sequence). The CDR3 length is 15 residues. The V end was cut by 1 base, the J end by 1 base, with 10 bases between. J is TRBJ2-5 and V is TRBV19; tentatively, D is TRBD1 (5 bases). The sample taken for sequencing was PBMCs. The TCR originated in a man aged 25-40 years in good health and CMV-seronegative. CDR3 nucleotide sequence: TGTGCCAGTAGTATAGGGGGCATGGGCCAAGAGACCCAGTACTTC. As protein: CASSIGGMGQETQYF.